This T cell receptor beta chain stems from a study of identical twins. cDNA carried unique molecular identifiers, and a universal primer site was added by template switching. One entry per CDR3 protein, called by TCRdb with MiXCR from the 5' RACE reads. Here the sample spans around 1.7 million distinct CDR3 sequences, about 32% being singletons. Every donor was a healthy Caucasian. This clonotype showed up just a few times. Sequences were obtained from cord blood. The receptor was derived from a newborn girl in good health.

This CDR3 reads CASSLDVGNEQFF. The DNA for the CDR3 is TGCGCCAGCAGCTTGGACGTGGGCAATGAGCAGTTCTTC. This chain joins TRBV5-1 and TRBJ2-1; D is undetermined. V lost 0 bases to trimming and J lost 6 bases, with 7 bases between them. CDR3 size: 13 residues. Germline CDR1 reads SGHRS; CDR2 reads YFSETQ.